This TCR beta chain came from a study of T cell responses to AZD1222 COVID-19 vaccine. Produced via immunoSEQ multiplex PCR; TCRdb's table is partial and in-frame only. The data hold about 130,000 clones, with about 87% observed a single time. Germline V gene data show CDR1 as MDHEN and CDR2 as SYDVKM. CDR3 length equals 14 residues. The V end lost 7 bases, the J end lost 4 bases, and 14 bases lay between the germline ends. The chain recombines TRBV28 with TRBJ1-5; D gene ambiguous. The specimen comprised peripheral blood, sampled on day 0 of AZD1222 vaccination. This receptor was obtained from an adult in good health. CDR3 residues: CASTPRERNQPQHF. CDR3 nucleotides: TGTGCCAGCACGCCGAGGGAAAGGAATCAGCCCCAGCATTTT.